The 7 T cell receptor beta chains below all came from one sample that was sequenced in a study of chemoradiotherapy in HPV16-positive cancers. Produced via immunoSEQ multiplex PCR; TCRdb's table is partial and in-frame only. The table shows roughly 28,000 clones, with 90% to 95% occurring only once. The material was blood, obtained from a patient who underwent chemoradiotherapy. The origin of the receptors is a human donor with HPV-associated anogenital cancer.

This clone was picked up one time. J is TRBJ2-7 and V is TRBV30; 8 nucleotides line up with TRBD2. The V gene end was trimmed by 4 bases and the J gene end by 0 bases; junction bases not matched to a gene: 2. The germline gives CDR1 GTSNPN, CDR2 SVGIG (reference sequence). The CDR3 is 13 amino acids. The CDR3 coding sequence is TGTGCCTGGATTACTAGCGGCTCCTACGAGCAGTACTTC. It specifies CAWITSGSYEQYF.

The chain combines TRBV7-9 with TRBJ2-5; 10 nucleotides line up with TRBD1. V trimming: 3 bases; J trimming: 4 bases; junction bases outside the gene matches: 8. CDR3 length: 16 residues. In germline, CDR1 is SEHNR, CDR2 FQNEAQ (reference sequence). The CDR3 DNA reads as TGTGCCAGCAGCTTGACCCGGACAGGGGGGGGAGAGACCCAGTACTTC. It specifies CASSLTRTGGGETQYF.

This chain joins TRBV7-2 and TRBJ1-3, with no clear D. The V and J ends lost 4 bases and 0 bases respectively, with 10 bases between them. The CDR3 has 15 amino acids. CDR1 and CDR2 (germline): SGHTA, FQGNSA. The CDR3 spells CASSSYSASGNTIYF. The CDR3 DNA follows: TGTGCCAGCAGCTCATACAGCGCCTCTGGAAACACCATATATTTT. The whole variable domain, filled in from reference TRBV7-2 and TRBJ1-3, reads GAGVSQSPSNKVTEKGKDVELRCDPISGHTALYWYRQSLGQGLEFLIYFQGNSAPDKSGLPSDRFSAERTGGSVSTLTIQRTQQEDSAVYLCASSSYSASGNTIYFGEGSWLTVV.

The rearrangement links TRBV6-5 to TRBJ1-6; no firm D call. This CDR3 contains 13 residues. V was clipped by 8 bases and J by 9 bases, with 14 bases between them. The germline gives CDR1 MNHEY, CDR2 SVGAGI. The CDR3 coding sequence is TGTGCCAGCCGATCTTCTGCTAGTTCACCCCTCCACTTT. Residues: CASRSSASSPLHF.

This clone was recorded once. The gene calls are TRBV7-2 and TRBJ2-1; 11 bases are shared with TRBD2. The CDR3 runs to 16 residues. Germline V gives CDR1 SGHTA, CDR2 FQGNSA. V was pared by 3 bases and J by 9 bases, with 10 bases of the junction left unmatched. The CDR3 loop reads CASSLRLAGSRGEQFF. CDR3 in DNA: TGTGCCAGCAGCTTGAGACTAGCGGGGTCAAGGGGTGAGCAGTTCTTC.

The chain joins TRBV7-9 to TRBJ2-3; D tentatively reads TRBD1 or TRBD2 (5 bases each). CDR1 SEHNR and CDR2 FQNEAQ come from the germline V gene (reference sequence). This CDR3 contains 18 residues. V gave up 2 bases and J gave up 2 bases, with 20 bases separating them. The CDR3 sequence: CASSLSPPGPSPTDTQYF. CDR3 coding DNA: TGTGCCAGCAGCTTATCCCCCCCGGGGCCATCCCCCACAGATACGCAGTATTTT.

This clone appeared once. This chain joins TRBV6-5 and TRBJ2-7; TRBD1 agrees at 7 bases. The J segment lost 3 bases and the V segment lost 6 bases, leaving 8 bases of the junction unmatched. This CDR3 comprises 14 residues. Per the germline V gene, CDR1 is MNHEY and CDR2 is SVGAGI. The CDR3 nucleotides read TGTGCCAGCAGCGGGACAGTATCTCACTACGAGCAGTACTTC. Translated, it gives CASSGTVSHYEQYF.